Following are 26 T cell receptor beta chains from one sample sequenced in a study of long-term antiretroviral therapy in people with HIV. Running of the v3.0 immunoSEQ assay took place at survey level. The method was immunoSEQ multiplex PCR; TCRdb's version includes in-frame clones alone and lacks a portion of them. The data show more than 20,000 clones, roughly 86% seen once. Sample: unsorted PBMCs, taken 1.9 years after starting antiretroviral therapy. Receptor source: a woman aged 30 to 39 with HIV.

The chain carries TRBV5-1 and TRBJ1-4; D gene unclear. V was clipped by 4 bases and J by 2 bases, with 12 bases between them. The CDR3 loop spans 15 amino acids. The germline gives CDR1 SGHRS, CDR2 YFSETQ. In DNA form, the CDR3 reads TGCGCCAGCAGCCCGGGGAGTTCCACTAATGAAAAACTGTTTTTT. Protein sequence: CASSPGSSTNEKLFF.

The rearrangement links TRBV9 to TRBJ1-2, with D possibly TRBD1 on 6 matching bases. The ends were cut back, 2 bases at V and 8 bases at J, with 10 bases in the middle. The germline V gene has CDR1 SGDLS and CDR2 YYNGEE. The CDR3 extends over 12 amino acids. The CDR3 nucleotides read TGTGCCAGCAGCGTTTACAGGGACGGCTACACCTTC. It yields the protein CASSVYRDGYTF.

The chain uses TRBV19 and TRBJ2-1; 12 bases fit TRBD2. In germline, CDR1 is LNHDA, CDR2 SQIVND (reference sequence). The CDR3 extends over 18 amino acids. J was trimmed by 4 bases and V by 5 bases; bases with no gene match: 12. The CDR3 region has the DNA TGTGCCAGTAGTTCCGATCCGACTAGCGGGGGCCATTACAATGAGCAGTTCTTC. It specifies CASSSDPTSGGHYNEQFF. The full variable domain, its missing parts supplied by reference TRBV19 and TRBJ2-1, is DGGITQSPKYLFRKEGQNVTLSCEQNLNHDAMYWYRQDPGQGLRLIYYSQIVNDFQKGDIAEGYSVSREKKESFPLTVTSAQKNPTAFYLCASSSDPTSGGHYNEQFFGPGTRLTVL.

The genes are TRBV5-6 and TRBJ2-7, with 7 bases identical to TRBD2. This CDR3 is 13 amino acids long. Germline CDR1 reads SGHDT; CDR2 reads YYEEEE. With 5 bases clipped from V and 1 base from J, the junction kept 3 bases outside the gene matches. DNA of the CDR3: TGTGCCAGCAGTTTCGGGGGGTCCTACGAGCAGTACGTC. Amino acids: CASSFGGSYEQYV.

This chain connects TRBV18 to TRBJ1-5; D ambiguous. V gave up 1 base and J gave up 9 bases, with 16 bases separating them. This CDR3 contains 15 residues. The germline V gene has CDR1 KGHSH and CDR2 LQKENI. CDR3 loop: CASSPQGSLLGPQHF. The CDR3 DNA reads as TGTGCCAGCTCACCACAGGGTTCGCTCCTAGGGCCCCAGCATTTT.

Only one count was recorded for this clone. J is TRBJ1-3 and V is TRBV2, with no clear D. Deletions cut 3 bases from V and 2 bases from J, with 11 bases between. Per the germline V gene, CDR1 is SNHLY and CDR2 is FYNNEI. The CDR3 is made up of 15 amino acids. This CDR3 is CASSDGMRPGNTIYF. Here the CDR3 DNA reads TGTGCCAGCAGTGACGGTATGCGCCCTGGAAACACCATATATTTT.

The chain joins TRBV5-1 to TRBJ1-2; D unresolved. V was trimmed by 3 bases and J by 8 bases, leaving 11 bases between them. From germline, CDR1 is SGHRS and CDR2 YFSETQ. CDR3 length equals 12 residues. The CDR3 nucleotides read TGCGCCAGCAGCTCTGAGCTGGAGGGCTACACCTTC. Protein: CASSSELEGYTF.

The rearrangement joins TRBV13 to TRBJ1-1; no clear D gene. Trimming took 2 bases from V and 1 from J, leaving 17 bases between them. This CDR3 has 17 amino acids. Germline V gene sequence: CDR1 PRHDT, CDR2 FYEKMQ (reference sequence). The CDR3 nucleotides are TGTGCCAGCAGCTTAATCCCATTCTTTGGGGAGAACACTGAAGCTTTCTTT. Its protein product is CASSLIPFFGENTEAFF.

This clone was counted only a few times. V usage is TRBV7-3 and J usage is TRBJ2-1; the D call may be TRBD1 or TRBD2 (6 bases each). V lost 2 bases and J lost 10, with 12 bases in between. The CDR3 runs to 13 residues. Germline loops: CDR1 SGHTA, CDR2 FQGTGA. The DNA of the CDR3 is TGTGCCAGCAGCTTAGGGGGGCTAGGGGAGCAGTTCTTC. It translates to CASSLGGLGEQFF.

The chain joins TRBV7-7 to TRBJ2-5; 15 nucleotides match TRBD2. The germline V gene has CDR1 SSHAT and CDR2 FNYEAQ (reference sequence). The CDR3 consists of 16 residues. With V trimmed by 3 bases and J by 2 bases, 1 base remained unmatched. This CDR3 is CASSLGLAGGQETQYF. The CDR3 DNA follows: TGTGCCAGCAGCTTGGGACTAGCGGGGGGACAAGAGACCCAGTACTTC.

A remark on this clone: Other DNA sequences in the same sample also yield this CDR3. The chain joins TRBV7-2 to TRBJ1-2; TRBD1 aligns across 9 bases. The ends lost 1 base at V and 5 bases at J; junction bases unmatched: 2. Germline loops: CDR1 SGHTA, CDR2 FQGNSA. The CDR3 length is 14 residues. As DNA, the CDR3 is TGTGCCAGCAGCTTAGACAGGGGGCCTTATGGCTACACCTTC. It encodes CASSLDRGPYGYTF.

The rearrangement uses TRBV6-6 and TRBJ2-5; D is perhaps TRBD1 (5 bases). This CDR3 contains 14 residues. Germline V gene sequence: CDR1 MNHNY, CDR2 SVGAGI (reference sequence). V was pared by 4 bases and J by 3 bases, with 12 bases between. The CDR3 sequence is CASSLRQREETQYF. CDR3 in DNA: TGTGCCAGCAGTTTACGACAGAGAGAAGAGACCCAGTACTTC.

This clone occurred a few times. The V gene is TRBV7-9, the J gene TRBJ2-2; D is uncertain. CDR1 and CDR2 (germline): SEHNR, FQNEAQ (reference sequence). This CDR3 is 12 amino acids long. Trimming cost V 5 bases and J 3 bases, with 4 bases left between them. The CDR3 sequence is CASSVYTGELFF. In nucleotides, the CDR3 is TGTGCCAGCAGCGTCTACACCGGGGAGCTGTTTTTT.

The rearrangement joins TRBV18 to TRBJ2-2, with a possible D match to TRBD1 (5 bases). Trimming pared 0 bases from V and 0 bases from J, leaving 11 bases between. CDR3 length: 17 residues. Germline values: CDR1 KGHSH, CDR2 LQKENI. This CDR3 is CASSPPGRVTNTGELFF. CDR3 sequence (DNA): TGTGCCAGCTCACCACCCGGCAGGGTCACGAACACCGGGGAGCTGTTTTTT.

The V and J genes are TRBV5-8 and TRBJ2-3; TRBD2 aligns across 8 bases. The CDR3 consists of 15 residues. V lost 1 base and J lost 4; bases outside the gene matches: 5. Germline loops: CDR1 SGHTS, CDR2 YDEGEE. CDR3 DNA: TGTGCCAGCAGCTTGCGCCGGGGGGGGCCAGATACGCAGTATTTT. Amino acids: CASSLRRGGPDTQYF.

This clone was picked up one time. The V gene is TRBV11-2, the J gene TRBJ1-2; unclear D gene. V was shortened by 3 bases and J by 6 bases, with 17 bases between the two germline ends. CDR1 and CDR2 (germline): SGHAT, FQNNGV. The CDR3 spans 15 residues. CDR3 loop: CASSFIQVQKDGYTF. The DNA for the CDR3 is TGTGCCAGCAGCTTTATCCAGGTCCAAAAGGATGGCTACACCTTC.

This CDR3 reads CASSESPGSSSYNEQFF. CDR3 nucleotides: TGTGCCAGCAGTGAATCACCAGGATCAAGCTCCTACAATGAGCAGTTCTTC. This sequence joins TRBV25-1 and TRBJ2-1; the D is unclear. Germline V CDR1 and CDR2: MGHDK, SYGVNS. This CDR3 contains 17 residues. V was pared by 1 base and J by 0 bases, with 13 bases between. Supplemented by reference TRBV25-1 and TRBJ2-1, the full variable domain reads EADIYQTPRYLVIGTGKKITLECSQTMGHDKMYWYQQDPGMELHLIHYSYGVNSTEKGDLSSESTVSRIRTEHFPLTLESARPSHTSQYLCASSESPGSSSYNEQFFGPGTRLTVL.

The gene calls are TRBV30 and TRBJ1-2; D uncertain. The CDR3 covers 14 residues. Germline assignment: CDR1 GTSNPN and CDR2 SVGIG (reference sequence). V was trimmed by 0 bases and J by 7 bases, leaving 15 bases between them. The CDR3 protein is CAWSVLGEAPGYTF. CDR3 in DNA: TGTGCCTGGAGTGTCCTTGGGGAGGCGCCTGGCTACACCTTC.

V and J are TRBV28 and TRBJ2-7, with 8 bases that match TRBD2. This CDR3 spans 14 amino acids. The V and J ends lost 5 bases and 6 bases, in that order; junction bases with no gene match: 9. In germline, CDR1 is MDHEN, CDR2 SYDVKM. The DNA of the CDR3 is TGTGCCAGCAGTCCGGGGGGGTATAATCTCGAGCAGTACTTC. Its protein is CASSPGGYNLEQYF.

In its sample, this clone was seen once. The rearrangement links TRBV7-9 to TRBJ1-2, with D perhaps matching TRBD1 (5 bases). V was cut by 4 bases and J by 8 bases, with 20 bases left in between. Germline V gives CDR1 SEHNR, CDR2 FQNEAQ (reference sequence). This CDR3 comprises 15 residues. The CDR3 bases are TGTGCCAGCAGCTCCAGCCCGGCAGCCGGGGGAGGCTACACCTTC. Its protein product is CASSSSPAAGGGYTF.

J is TRBJ1-1 and V is TRBV5-1; D is perhaps TRBD1 (5 bases). The CDR3 sequence is 17 residues long. The V and J ends lost 1 base and 1 base respectively, with 17 bases between them. CDR1 and CDR2 from the germline V gene are SGHRS and YFSETQ. CDR3 bases: TGCGCCAGCAGCTTGTACCCTCACTATACAGGGAACACTGAAGCTTTCTTT. Translating it yields CASSLYPHYTGNTEAFF.

This chain uses TRBV5-1 with TRBJ1-1; 8 positions agree with TRBD1. The CDR3 runs 14 residues. The germline CDR1 and CDR2 sequences are SGHRS and YFSETQ. V dropped 4 bases and J dropped 1; count of bases not matched to a gene: 3. CDR3 bases: TGCGCCAGCAGCCCCGGGACAGGGAACACTGAAGCTTTCTTT. This encodes CASSPGTGNTEAFF.

The chain recombines TRBV29-1 with TRBJ2-5; a possible D gene is TRBD2 (6 bases). This CDR3 region has 14 residues. The V end lost 0 bases, the J end lost 5 bases, and 13 bases lay between the germline ends. Per germline, CDR1 SQVTM and CDR2 ANQGSEA. CDR3 sequence: CSVEDRRGTETQYF. CDR3 nucleotides: TGCAGCGTTGAAGATCGCAGAGGGACTGAGACCCAGTACTTC.

The chain uses TRBV7-9 and TRBJ2-3, with D hard to call. The CDR3 consists of 12 residues. With 5 bases removed from V and 1 base from J, the gap between germline ends came to 4 bases. Germline-derived CDR1 and CDR2 are SEHNR and FQNEAQ (reference sequence). The DNA of the CDR3 is TGTGCCAGCAGCGTGGGCACAGATACGCAGTATTTT. Its translation: CASSVGTDTQYF.

The chain carries TRBV6-5 and TRBJ1-3; possible D gene TRBD1, 5 bases. V was cut by 4 bases and J by 4 bases, with 17 bases left in between. From germline, CDR1 is MNHEY and CDR2 SVGAGI. The CDR3 contains 16 residues. CDR3 residues: CASSLVNRLSGNTIYF. In DNA form, the CDR3 reads TGTGCCAGCAGTTTGGTAAACAGGCTGTCCGGAAACACCATATATTTT.

The chain links TRBV5-4 to TRBJ1-1; TRBD1 is a possible D gene (6 bases). Germline CDR1 and CDR2: SGHNT and YYREEE (reference sequence). Trimming left V 2 bases short and J 1 base short, with 12 bases between. The CDR3 consists of 15 residues. The CDR3 DNA reads TGTGCCAGCAGCTTCTCAAAACAGGGGAACACTGAAGCTTTCTTT. Translating it yields CASSFSKQGNTEAFF.